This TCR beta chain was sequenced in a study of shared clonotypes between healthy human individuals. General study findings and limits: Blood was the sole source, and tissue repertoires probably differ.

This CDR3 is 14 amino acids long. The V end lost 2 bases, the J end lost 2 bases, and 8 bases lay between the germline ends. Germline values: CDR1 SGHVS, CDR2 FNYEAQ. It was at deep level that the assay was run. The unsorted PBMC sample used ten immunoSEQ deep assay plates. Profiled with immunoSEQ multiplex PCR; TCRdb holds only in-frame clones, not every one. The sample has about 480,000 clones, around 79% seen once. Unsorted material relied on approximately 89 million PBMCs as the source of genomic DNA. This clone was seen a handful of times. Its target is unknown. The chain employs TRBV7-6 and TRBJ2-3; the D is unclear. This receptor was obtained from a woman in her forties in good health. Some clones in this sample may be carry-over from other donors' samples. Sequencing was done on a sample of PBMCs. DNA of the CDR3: TGTGCCAGCAGCTTAAGGCCACTCACAGATACGCAGTATTTT. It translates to CASSLRPLTDTQYF.